This T cell receptor (beta chain) originates from a study of T cell responses to AZD1222 COVID-19 vaccine (dated by TCRdb to about 2021). Describing the broader study: AZD1222 recipients with second doses at about 4 weeks or about 12 weeks were pooled, because spike-specific TCR depth and breadth did not differ between schedules. A total of approximately 240 trial participants underwent TCR sequencing, of whom about 210 received two doses of AZD1222 and approximately 25 received two doses of the MenACWY control vaccine. Trial participants were enrolled by age into subgroups of 18-55, 56-69 and 70-plus years, and roughly 150, 30 and 60 TCR-sequenced participants, respectively, were included in these subgroups.

Including cysteine and phenylalanine, the CDR3 has 16 amino acids. Only the CDR3 DNA stays, 48 bases, in frame from base 1. From the germline V gene (reference sequence), CDR1 is MNHEY and CDR2 is SMNVEV. Compared with germline, V lacks 2 bases and J lacks 2 bases; bases without a gene match: 3. The sample's time point label is to be understood as: baseline before first vaccination. Samples from vaccinated people were obtained from the UK trials COV001 and COV002, which included a single-blind randomized controlled phase 2/3 trial of AZD1222 (ChAdOx1 nCoV-19) in healthy adults. For TCRbeta chain sequencing, PBMC samples were collected from trial participants at day 0 and at day 28 after the second dose. Beyond this particular receptor, the publication reports: Spike-specific TCR breadth and depth rose significantly after two AZD1222 doses compared with day 0 and with MenACWY recipients. Participants were mostly white British, with more females than males. The authors suggested clonal diversity may have been underestimated. Reportedly, close to half of the unique spike-specific TCRs recognized epitopes lying outside the regions that are mutated in the B.1.351 and B.1.1.7 variants. In the small 56-69-year group, the increase in depth fell short of significance, most likely because of low power. Because no samples from the day 14 peak response were available, repertoires could be characterized only after the peak T cell response. Only a handful of AZD1222 recipients were SARS-CoV-2 seropositive at baseline, limiting conclusions about previously exposed vaccinees. Vaccine-associated CD4 TCRs spanned the whole spike protein, with dominant responses in regions 160-218 and 743-854.

The CDR3 regions of human TCRbeta chains were subjected to immunosequencing. In the original analysis: Repertoire TCRs were matched against a reference library of SARS-CoV-2-specific TCRs generated with the MIRA antigen-specificity platform. Breadth meant the fraction of unique TCRs that were SARS-CoV-2-associated, whereas depth meant the fraction of total T cells that were SARS-CoV-2-associated. Each spike-specific TCR was assigned to its reactive spike region and to a CD4 or CD8 class using the MIRA data. Log10-transformed breadth and depth values were compared by one-way ANOVA with Sidak's multiple comparisons tests. TCRdb retrieved this table from immuneACCESS and kept in-frame rearrangements only. Not all clones are present; in checked studies, unresolved V genes account for under half, and no reason is known for the remainder. V and J calls plus clone size are reproduced from that table; the DNA served to infer D and trimming. Counted in this sample were 120,000 to 150,000 clones; 91% of them appeared once. The ten largest account for approximately 1.5% of the sample.

On this clone: The clone's antigen remains unknown. No base qualities exist here, and no much larger clone lies one base off it.

The source is an adult in good health. The material was peripheral blood, obtained on day 0 of AZD1222 vaccination. The V and J genes are TRBV27 and TRBJ2-2; 9 bases in between match TRBD2. Read as DNA, the sequence is TGTGCCAGCAGTTTAAGGCTAGCGGGAAACACCGGGGAGCTGTTTTTT. It translates as CASSLRLAGNTGELFF.